This T cell receptor beta chain comes out of a study of T cell responses to AZD1222 COVID-19 vaccine. At the level of the study: Second-dose recipients at about 4 or about 12 weeks were treated as one pooled group. Broader study findings: Seropositive status at baseline applied to only five to seven AZD1222 recipients. White British donors predominated, females outnumbered males, and clonal diversity was possibly underestimated.

Germline lookup yields CDR1 GTSNPN and CDR2 SVGIG (reference sequence). This CDR3 comprises 13 residues. With V trimmed by 5 bases and J by 0 bases, 2 bases remained unmatched. Regarding this clone: What it binds is unknown.

Assay used: immunoSEQ multiplex PCR; TCRdb lists only in-frame clones, some missing. The sample lists around 77,000 clones; roughly 90% were seen once. This rearrangement joins TRBV30 to TRBJ2-7; 9 bases fit TRBD2. This clonotype originated in an adult in good health. The material sequenced was peripheral blood, taken on day 0 of AZD1222 vaccination. This CDR3 reads CAWDSGSSYEQYF. The CDR3 DNA reads TGTGCCTGGGATAGCGGGAGCTCCTACGAGCAGTACTTC. Full variable domain (rest looked up from reference TRBV30 and TRBJ2-7): SQTIHQWPATLVQPVGSPLSLECTVEGTSNPNLYWYRQAAGRGLQLLFYSVGIGQISSEVPQNLSASRPQDRQFILSSKKLLLSDSGFYLCAWDSGSSYEQYFGPGTRLTVT.